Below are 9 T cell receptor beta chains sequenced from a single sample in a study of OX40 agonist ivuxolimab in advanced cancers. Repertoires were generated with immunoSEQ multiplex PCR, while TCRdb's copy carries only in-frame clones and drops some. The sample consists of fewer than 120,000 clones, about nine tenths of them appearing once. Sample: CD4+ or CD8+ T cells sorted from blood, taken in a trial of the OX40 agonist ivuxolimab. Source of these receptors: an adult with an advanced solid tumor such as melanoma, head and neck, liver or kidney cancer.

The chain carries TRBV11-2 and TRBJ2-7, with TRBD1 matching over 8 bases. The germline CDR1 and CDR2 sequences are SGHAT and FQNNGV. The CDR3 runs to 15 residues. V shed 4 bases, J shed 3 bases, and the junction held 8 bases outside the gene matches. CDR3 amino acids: CASSSRQGKRYEQYF. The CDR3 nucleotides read TGTGCCAGCAGCTCCCGACAGGGGAAGCGCTACGAGCAGTACTTC.

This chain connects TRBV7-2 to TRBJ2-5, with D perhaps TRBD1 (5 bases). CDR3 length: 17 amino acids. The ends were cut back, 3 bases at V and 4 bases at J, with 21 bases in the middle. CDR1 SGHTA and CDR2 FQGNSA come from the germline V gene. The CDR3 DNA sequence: TGTGCCAGCAGCTTGGTCTTGGGGCTCTCCGGGCGAGAGACCCAGTACTTC. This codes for CASSLVLGLSGRETQYF. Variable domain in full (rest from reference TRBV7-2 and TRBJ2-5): GAGVSQSPSNKVTEKGKDVELRCDPISGHTALYWYRQSLGQGLEFLIYFQGNSAPDKSGLPSDRFSAERTGGSVSTLTIQRTQQEDSAVYLCASSLVLGLSGRETQYFGPGTRLLVL.

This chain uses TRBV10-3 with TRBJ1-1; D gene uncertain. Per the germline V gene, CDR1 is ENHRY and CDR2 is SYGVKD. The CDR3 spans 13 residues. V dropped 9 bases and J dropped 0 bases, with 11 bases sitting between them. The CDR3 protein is CAMRTDMNTEAFF. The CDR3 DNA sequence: TGTGCCATGAGGACCGATATGAACACTGAAGCTTTCTTT.

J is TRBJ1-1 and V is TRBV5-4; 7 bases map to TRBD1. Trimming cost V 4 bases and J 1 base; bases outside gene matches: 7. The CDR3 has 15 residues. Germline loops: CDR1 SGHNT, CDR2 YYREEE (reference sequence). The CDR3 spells CASSPRQGENTEAFF. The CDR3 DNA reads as TGTGCCAGCAGCCCGAGACAGGGAGAGAACACTGAAGCTTTCTTT.

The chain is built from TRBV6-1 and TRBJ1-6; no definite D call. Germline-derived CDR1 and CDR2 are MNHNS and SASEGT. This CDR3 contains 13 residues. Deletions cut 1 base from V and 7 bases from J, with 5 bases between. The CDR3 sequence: CASSEVQNSPLHF. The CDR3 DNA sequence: TGTGCCAGCAGTGAAGTGCAAAATTCACCCCTCCACTTT.

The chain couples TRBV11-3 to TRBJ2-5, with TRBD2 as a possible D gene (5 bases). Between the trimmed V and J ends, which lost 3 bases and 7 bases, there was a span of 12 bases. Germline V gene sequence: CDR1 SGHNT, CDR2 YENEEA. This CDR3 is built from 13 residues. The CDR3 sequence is CASSFRPRGTQYF. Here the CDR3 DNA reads TGTGCCAGCAGCTTCAGACCCCGGGGGACCCAGTACTTC.

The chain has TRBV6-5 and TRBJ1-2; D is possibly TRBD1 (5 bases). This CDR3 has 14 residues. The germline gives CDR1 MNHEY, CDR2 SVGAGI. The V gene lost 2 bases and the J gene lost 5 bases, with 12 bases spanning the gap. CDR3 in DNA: TGTGCCAGCAGTTACATGAGGGGCGCTTATGGCTACACCTTC. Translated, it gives CASSYMRGAYGYTF.

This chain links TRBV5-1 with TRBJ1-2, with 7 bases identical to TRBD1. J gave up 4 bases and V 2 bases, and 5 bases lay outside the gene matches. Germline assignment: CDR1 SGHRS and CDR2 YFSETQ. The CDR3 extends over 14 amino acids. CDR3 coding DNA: TGCGCCAGCAGCTTCGGACAGGCGGGCTATGGCTACACCTTC. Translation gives CASSFGQAGYGYTF.

CDR3: CASSRTGAGSNEQFF. DNA of the CDR3: TGTGCCAGCAGCAGAACAGGGGCAGGGAGCAATGAGCAGTTCTTC. This rearrangement joins TRBV5-4 to TRBJ2-1; TRBD1 matches 7 bases. With 4 bases clipped from V and 6 bases from J, the junction kept 10 bases outside the gene matches. Germline V gene sequence: CDR1 SGHNT, CDR2 YYREEE (reference sequence). The length of the CDR3 is 15 residues.